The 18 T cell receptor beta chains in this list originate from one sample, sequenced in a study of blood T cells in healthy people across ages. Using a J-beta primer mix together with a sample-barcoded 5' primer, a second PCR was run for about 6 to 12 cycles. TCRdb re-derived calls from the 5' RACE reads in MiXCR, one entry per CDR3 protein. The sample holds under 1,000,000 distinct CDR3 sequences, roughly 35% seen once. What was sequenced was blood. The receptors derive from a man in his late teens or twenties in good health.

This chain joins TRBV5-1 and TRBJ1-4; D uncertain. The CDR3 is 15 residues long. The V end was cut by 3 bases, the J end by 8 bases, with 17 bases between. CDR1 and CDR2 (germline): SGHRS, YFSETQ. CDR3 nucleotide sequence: TGCGCCAGCAGCTCCGCCGACGGTCTTTGGGAAAAACTGTTTTTT. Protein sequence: CASSSADGLWEKLFF.

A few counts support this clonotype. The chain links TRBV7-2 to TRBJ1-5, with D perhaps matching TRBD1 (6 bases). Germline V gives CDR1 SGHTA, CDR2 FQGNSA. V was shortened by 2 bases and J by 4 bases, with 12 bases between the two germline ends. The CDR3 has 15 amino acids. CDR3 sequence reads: CASSLSRGPNQPQHF. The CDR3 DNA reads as TGTGCCAGCAGCTTAAGCAGGGGTCCGAATCAGCCCCAGCATTTT.

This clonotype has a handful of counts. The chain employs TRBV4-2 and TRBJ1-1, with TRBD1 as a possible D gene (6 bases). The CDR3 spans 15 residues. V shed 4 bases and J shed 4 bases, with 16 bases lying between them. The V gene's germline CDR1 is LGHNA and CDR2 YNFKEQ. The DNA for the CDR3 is TGTGCCAGCAGCCGGCCGACACAGGGACCCACTGAAGCTTTCTTT. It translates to CASSRPTQGPTEAFF.

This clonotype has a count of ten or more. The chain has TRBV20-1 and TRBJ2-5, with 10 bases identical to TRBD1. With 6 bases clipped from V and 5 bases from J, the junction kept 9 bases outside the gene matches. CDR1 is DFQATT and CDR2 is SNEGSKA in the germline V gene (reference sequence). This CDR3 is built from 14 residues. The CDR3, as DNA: TGCAGTGCGGGGACAGGGGACTTTCGGGAGACCCAGTACTTC. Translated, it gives CSAGTGDFRETQYF.

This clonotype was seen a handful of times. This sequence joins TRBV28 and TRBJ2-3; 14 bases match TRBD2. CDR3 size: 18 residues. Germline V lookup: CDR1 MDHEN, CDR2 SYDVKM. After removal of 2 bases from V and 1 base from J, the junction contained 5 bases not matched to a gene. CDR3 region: CASSLPGLAGAGTDTQYF. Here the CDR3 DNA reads TGTGCCAGCAGTTTACCGGGACTAGCGGGGGCCGGCACAGATACGCAGTATTTT.

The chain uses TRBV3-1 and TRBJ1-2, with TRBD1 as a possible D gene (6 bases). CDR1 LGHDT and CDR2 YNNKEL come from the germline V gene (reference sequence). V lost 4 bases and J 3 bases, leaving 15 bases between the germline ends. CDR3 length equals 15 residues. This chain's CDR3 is CASSPYGQIYYGYTF. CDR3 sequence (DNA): TGTGCCAGCAGCCCCTACGGACAGATATACTATGGCTACACCTTC.

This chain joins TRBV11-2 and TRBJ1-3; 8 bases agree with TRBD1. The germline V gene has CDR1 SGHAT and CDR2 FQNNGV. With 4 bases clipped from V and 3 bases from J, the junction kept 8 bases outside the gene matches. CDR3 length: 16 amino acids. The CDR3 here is CASSSGQGAFGNTIYF. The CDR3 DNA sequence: TGTGCCAGCAGCTCAGGACAGGGAGCCTTTGGAAACACCATATATTTT.

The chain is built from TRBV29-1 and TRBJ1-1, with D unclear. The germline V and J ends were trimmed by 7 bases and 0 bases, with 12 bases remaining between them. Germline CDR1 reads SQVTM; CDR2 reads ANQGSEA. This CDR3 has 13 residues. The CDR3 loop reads CSGKDRVNTEAFF. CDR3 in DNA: TGCAGCGGCAAAGACCGGGTGAACACTGAAGCTTTCTTT.

The CDR3 loop is CASSQLTGTGRYGYTF. The CDR3 DNA follows: TGTGCCAGCAGCCAACTAACCGGGACAGGGCGCTATGGCTACACCTTC. The genes are TRBV4-2 and TRBJ1-2, with 9 bases aligning to TRBD1. This CDR3 contains 16 residues. Unmatched junction bases numbered 8, after V lost 2 bases and J lost 4 bases. Germline assignment: CDR1 LGHNA and CDR2 YNFKEQ.

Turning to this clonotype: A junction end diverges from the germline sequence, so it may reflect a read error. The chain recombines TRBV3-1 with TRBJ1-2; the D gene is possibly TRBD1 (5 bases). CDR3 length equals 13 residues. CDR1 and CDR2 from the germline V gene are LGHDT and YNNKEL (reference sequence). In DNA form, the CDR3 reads TGTGGCAGCAGCCCGGAGACAGACTATGGCTACACCTTC. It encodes CGSSPETDYGYTF.

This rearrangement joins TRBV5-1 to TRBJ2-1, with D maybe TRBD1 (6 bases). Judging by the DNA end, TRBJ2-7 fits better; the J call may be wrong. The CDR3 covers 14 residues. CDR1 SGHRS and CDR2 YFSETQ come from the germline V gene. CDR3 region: CASSLGTVWNEQYF. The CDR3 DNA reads TGCGCCAGCAGCTTGGGGACAGTATGGAATGAGCAGTACTTC.

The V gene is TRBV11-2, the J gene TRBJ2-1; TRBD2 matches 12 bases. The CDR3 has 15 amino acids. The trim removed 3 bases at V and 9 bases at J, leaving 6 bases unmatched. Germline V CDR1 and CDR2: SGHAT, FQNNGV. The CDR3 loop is CASSFVGLAGSEQFF. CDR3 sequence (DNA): TGTGCCAGCAGCTTCGTGGGACTAGCGGGCTCTGAGCAGTTCTTC.

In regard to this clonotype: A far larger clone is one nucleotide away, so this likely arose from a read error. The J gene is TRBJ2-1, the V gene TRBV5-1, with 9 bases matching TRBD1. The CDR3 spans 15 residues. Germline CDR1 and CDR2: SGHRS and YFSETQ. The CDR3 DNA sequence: TGCACCAGCAGCCCCGGGACAGGGTCCTACAATGAGCAGTTCTTC. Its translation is CTSSPGTGSYNEQFF. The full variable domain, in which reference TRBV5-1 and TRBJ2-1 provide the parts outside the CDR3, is KAGVTQTPRYLIKTRGQQVTLSCSPISGHRSVSWYQQTPGQGLQFLFEYFSETQRNKGNFPGRFSGRQFSNSRSEMNVSTLELGDSALYLCTSSPGTGSYNEQFFGPGTRLTVL.

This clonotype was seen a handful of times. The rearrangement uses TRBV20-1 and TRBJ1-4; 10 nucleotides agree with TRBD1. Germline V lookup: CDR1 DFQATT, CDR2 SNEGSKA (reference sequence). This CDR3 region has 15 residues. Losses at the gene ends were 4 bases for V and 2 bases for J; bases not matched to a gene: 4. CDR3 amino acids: CSATPGQGTNEKLFF. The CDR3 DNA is TGCAGTGCTACACCGGGACAGGGGACTAATGAAAAACTGTTTTTT.

The CDR3 bases are TGTGCCAGCAAAGAATTGCCGTCTAATGAAAAACTGTTTTTT. It specifies CASKELPSNEKLFF. The chain has TRBV28 and TRBJ1-4, with D uncertain. Per germline, CDR1 MDHEN and CDR2 SYDVKM. The CDR3 length is 14 residues. The germline V and J ends were trimmed by 7 bases and 3 bases, with 12 bases remaining between them.

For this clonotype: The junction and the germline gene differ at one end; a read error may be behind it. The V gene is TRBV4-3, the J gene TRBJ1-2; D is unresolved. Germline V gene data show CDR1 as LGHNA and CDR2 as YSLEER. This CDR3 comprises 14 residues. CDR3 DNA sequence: TGCGCCAGCCGCCAAGTTTGGGCGAACTATGGCTACACCTTC. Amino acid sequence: CASRQVWANYGYTF.

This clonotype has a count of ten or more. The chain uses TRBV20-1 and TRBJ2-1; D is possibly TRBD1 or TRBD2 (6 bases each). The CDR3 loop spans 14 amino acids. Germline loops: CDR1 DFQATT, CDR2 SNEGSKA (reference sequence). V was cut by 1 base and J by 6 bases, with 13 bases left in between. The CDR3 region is CSARAGASGNEQFF. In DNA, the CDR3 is TGCAGTGCTAGAGCGGGGGCCTCCGGCAATGAGCAGTTCTTC.

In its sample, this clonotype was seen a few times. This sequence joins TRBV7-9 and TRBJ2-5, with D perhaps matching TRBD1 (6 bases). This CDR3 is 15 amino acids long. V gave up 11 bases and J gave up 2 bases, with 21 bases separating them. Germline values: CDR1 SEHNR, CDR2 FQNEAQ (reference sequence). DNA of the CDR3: TGTGCCGTATCACCCAGGACAGAGAGACAAGAGACCCAGTACTTC. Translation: CAVSPRTERQETQYF.